The 22 T cell receptor beta chains below come from one sample, sequenced in a study of T cells after yellow fever vaccination. TCRdb processed the 5' RACE reads anew with MiXCR; each CDR3 protein has one entry. Altogether about 110,000 distinct CDR3 sequences are present, approximately 8.4% being singletons, with the ten largest covering roughly 27%. Sample: CD8+ T cells sorted from PBMCs, taken 45 days after the yellow fever booster vaccination. Source of these receptors: a young man who received the YFV17D yellow fever vaccine.

This clonotype was detected many times. This chain links TRBV6-1 with TRBJ1-2, with D uncertain. The CDR3 is made up of 13 amino acids. Germline V gives CDR1 MNHNS, CDR2 SASEGT. Trimming pared 2 bases from V and 4 bases from J, leaving 8 bases between. The CDR3: CASSEHSTYGYTF. The CDR3 region has the DNA TGTGCCAGCAGTGAACACTCAACCTATGGCTACACCTTC.

This clonotype was detected ten times or more. The chain joins TRBV7-9 to TRBJ2-7; TRBD2 agrees at 9 bases. Looked up from germline, CDR1 is SEHNR and CDR2 is FQNEAQ (reference sequence). This CDR3 is 13 amino acids long. V was pared by 6 bases and J by 3 bases, with 3 bases of the junction left unmatched. The CDR3 sequence is CASRNSGSYEQYF. The CDR3 DNA reads TGTGCCAGCAGAAATAGCGGGAGCTACGAGCAGTACTTC.

This clonotype occurred many times. This sequence joins TRBV12-3 or TRBV12-4 and TRBJ1-1, with TRBD1 as a possible D gene (5 bases). V shed 1 base and J shed 7 bases, with 7 bases lying between them. The CDR3 has 12 residues. CDR3 nucleotide sequence: TGTGCCAGCAGTTTAGGGGGGAATGAAGCTTTCTTT. Protein sequence: CASSLGGNEAFF.

The sample holds many counts of this clonotype. V gene TRBV27 combines with J gene TRBJ1-1; D is perhaps TRBD1 (5 bases). The V and J ends lost 0 bases and 7 bases respectively, with 9 bases between them. Germline values: CDR1 MNHEY, CDR2 SMNVEV (reference sequence). CDR3 length equals 13 residues. The CDR3 DNA reads TGTGCCAGCAGTTTATCGGCGGGGCTTGAAGCTTTCTTT. This translates into CASSLSAGLEAFF.

This clonotype showed up many times. CDR3: CASSPGSGRDGYEQYF. CDR3 in DNA: TGTGCCAGCAGTCCCGGTTCGGGCAGGGATGGCTACGAGCAGTACTTC. This sequence joins TRBV7-8 and TRBJ2-7; tentative D call: TRBD1 (5 bases). Trimming shortened V by 6 bases and J by 3 bases, and 21 bases separated the two germline ends. This CDR3 has 16 residues. Germline lookup yields CDR1 SGHVS and CDR2 FQNEAQ. Complete variable domain (other parts from reference TRBV7-8 and TRBJ2-7): GAGVSQSPRYKVAKRGQDVALRCDPISGHVSLFWYQQALGQGPEFLTYFQNEAQLDKSGLPSDRFFAERPEGSVSTLKIQRTQQEDSAVYLCASSPGSGRDGYEQYFGPGTRLTVT.

This clonotype has ten or more counts. The V gene is TRBV20-1, the J gene TRBJ2-5; D might be TRBD2 (5 bases). The CDR3 is 14 amino acids. CDR1 and CDR2 (germline): DFQATT, SNEGSKA (reference sequence). Between the trimmed V and J ends, which lost 2 bases and 3 bases, there was a span of 13 bases. CDR3 coding DNA: TGCAGTGCTAGAAATTGGAGGCTCGAAGAGACCCAGTACTTC. Translated, it gives CSARNWRLEETQYF.

V is TRBV15 and J is TRBJ2-7; 7 nucleotides align to TRBD1. Trimming cost V 7 bases and J 4 bases; bases outside gene matches: 13. Per the germline V gene, CDR1 is LNHNV and CDR2 is YYDKDF (reference sequence). The CDR3 totals 15 residues. The CDR3 spells CATTLTRDSSYEQYF. CDR3 nucleotides: TGTGCCACCACCCTCACCCGGGACAGTTCGTACGAGCAGTACTTC.

This clonotype was seen many times. The chain combines TRBV5-1 with TRBJ2-7, with D tentatively TRBD1 or TRBD2 (5 bases each). Trimming removed 1 base from V and 5 bases from J, with 13 bases in between. Germline V CDR1 and CDR2: SGHRS, YFSETQ. The length of the CDR3 is 14 residues. CDR3 coding DNA: TGCGCCAGCAGCTTGCAGGGTGTGGGGGACGAGCAGTACTTC. It codes for CASSLQGVGDEQYF.

This clonotype was detected ten times or more. The chain is built from TRBV15 and TRBJ2-1; the match to TRBD2 covers 8 bases. CDR1 and CDR2 (germline): LNHNV, YYDKDF (reference sequence). V shed 5 bases and J 9 bases; nucleotides not matched to a gene: 15. This CDR3 region has 16 residues. Here the CDR3 reads CATSQRTKRERSEQFF. CDR3 DNA: TGTGCCACCAGCCAACGGACGAAGCGGGAGAGGAGTGAGCAGTTCTTC.

This clonotype was found many times. The chain combines TRBV7-2 with TRBJ2-7, with D perhaps TRBD1 (6 bases). The CDR3 totals 11 residues. In germline, CDR1 is SGHTA, CDR2 FQGNSA. V was trimmed by 3 bases and J by 7 bases, leaving 7 bases between them. The CDR3, as DNA: TGTGCCAGCAGCTTCAGGGGTGAGCAGTACTTC. Translating it yields CASSFRGEQYF.

This clonotype was seen repeatedly, ten times or more. The chain recombines TRBV9 with TRBJ2-1; a possible D gene is TRBD1 (5 bases). Trimming removed 4 bases at V and 9 bases at J, with 23 bases between. Germline V gene data show CDR1 as SGDLS and CDR2 as YYNGEE. The CDR3 contains 16 residues. The CDR3 DNA follows: TGTGCCAGCAGCTCCCAGGGTGGCAGCTATCCCTCTGAGCAGTTCTTC. Translated: CASSSQGGSYPSEQFF.

V is TRBV5-1 and J is TRBJ2-6, with D unclear. Germline V gene sequence: CDR1 SGHRS, CDR2 YFSETQ. CDR3 length: 15 residues. Trimming cost V 5 bases and J 4 bases, with 13 bases left between them. CDR3 loop: CASSMVTAGANVLTF. In DNA form, the CDR3 reads TGCGCCAGCAGTATGGTAACGGCAGGGGCCAACGTCCTGACTTTC.

This clonotype was observed many times. The chain carries TRBV5-6 and TRBJ1-2; tentative D call: TRBD1 (6 bases). CDR1 and CDR2 from the germline V gene are SGHDT and YYEEEE. The CDR3 consists of 13 residues. Trimming took off 4 bases at V and 2 bases at J, with 9 bases between the two ends. The CDR3 DNA is TGTGCCAGCAGCCAGGACAGAAACTATGGCTACACCTTC. Encoded protein: CASSQDRNYGYTF.

A note on this clonotype: Given a much more abundant clone one base away, this may be a read error. The chain has TRBV6-1 and TRBJ2-5; maybe TRBD1 (5 bases). The length of the CDR3 is 14 residues. CDR1 is MNHNS, CDR2 SASEGT, per germline. Trimming shortened V by 3 bases and J by 5 bases, and 13 bases separated the two germline ends. CDR3 in DNA: TGTGCCAGCAGTGAGGTCAGGGCTACGGAGACCCAGTACTTC. Residues: CASSEVRATETQYF.

In this sample, this clonotype turned up many times. The chain recombines TRBV29-1 with TRBJ1-1; tentatively, D is TRBD1 (5 bases). The V end lost 4 bases, the J end lost 2 bases, and 14 bases lay between the germline ends. The CDR3 length is 14 residues. The germline V gene has CDR1 SQVTM and CDR2 ANQGSEA. CDR3 sequence (DNA): TGCAGCGTTGGAGGGGAGGGCCATAACACTGAAGCTTTCTTT. Translating it yields CSVGGEGHNTEAFF. The entire variable domain, with the rest obtained from reference TRBV29-1 and TRBJ1-1, is as follows: SAVISQKPSRDICQRGTSLTIQCQVDSQVTMMFWYRQQPGQSLTLIATANQGSEATYESGFVIDKFPISRPNLTFSTLTVSNMSPEDSSIYLCSVGGEGHNTEAFFGQGTRLTVV.

This clonotype appeared a few times. The gene calls are TRBV11-2 and TRBJ2-7; D may be TRBD1 or TRBD2 (5 bases each). The CDR3 length is 17 residues. Trimming cost V 2 bases and J 3 bases, with 20 bases left between them. Germline lookup yields CDR1 SGHAT and CDR2 FQNNGV. This chain's CDR3 is CASSLRGLEPTNYEQYF. For the CDR3, the DNA is TGTGCCAGCAGCTTACGGGGCCTTGAGCCGACTAACTACGAGCAGTACTTC.

This clonotype was detected many times. The chain couples TRBV11-2 to TRBJ2-1; 14 bases fit TRBD2. Germline trimming cut 4 bases from V and 6 bases from J; bases unmatched to any gene: 8. This CDR3 is 17 amino acids long. The germline CDR1 and CDR2 sequences are SGHAT and FQNNGV. The CDR3 region has the DNA TGTGCCAGCAGCTCGGGACTAGCGGGAGTTGAGACCAATGAGCAGTTCTTC. It yields the protein CASSSGLAGVETNEQFF. Filled out from reference TRBV11-2 and TRBJ2-1, the complete variable domain reads EAGVAQSPRYKIIEKRQSVAFWCNPISGHATLYWYQQILGQGPKLLIQFQNNGVVDDSQLPKDRFSAERLKGVDSTLKIQPAKLEDSAVYLCASSSGLAGVETNEQFFGPGTRLTVL.

V and J are TRBV20-1 and TRBJ2-2; D is unresolved. The CDR3 spans 17 residues. Trimming stripped 0 bases from V and 0 bases from J, with 14 bases between. CDR1 DFQATT and CDR2 SNEGSKA come from the germline V gene (reference sequence). Here the CDR3 DNA reads TGCAGTGCTAGAGATCTCGGCTCCCCTACGAACACCGGGGAGCTGTTTTTT. Translating gives CSARDLGSPTNTGELFF.

There are many counts of this clonotype. This CDR3 is CSAGGLAHEQFF. DNA for the CDR3: TGCAGTGCGGGTGGACTAGCTCATGAGCAGTTCTTC. This sequence joins TRBV20-1 and TRBJ2-1; 8 bases align to TRBD2. J was trimmed by 8 bases and V by 6 bases; bases with no gene match: 6. The CDR3 spans 12 residues. Looked up from germline, CDR1 is DFQATT and CDR2 is SNEGSKA (reference sequence).

The J gene is TRBJ2-7, the V gene TRBV15; TRBD1 is a possible D gene (5 bases). Trimming removed 3 bases at V and 10 bases at J, with 13 bases between. The CDR3 contains 12 residues. CDR1 is LNHNV, CDR2 YYDKDF, per germline (reference sequence). The CDR3 coding sequence is TGTGCCACCAGCAGGGAGTCCGACAGTCAGTACTTC. Translated: CATSRESDSQYF.

This clonotype was observed a handful of times. The V call is TRBV19, the J call TRBJ2-7; the D gene could be TRBD1 or TRBD2 (7 bases each). Trimming left V 10 bases short and J 5 bases short, with 21 bases between. CDR3 length equals 14 residues. Per the germline V gene, CDR1 is LNHDA and CDR2 is SQIVND (reference sequence). CDR3 in DNA: TGTGCCACCAGCAGACAGGGAGGGATCAACGAGCAGTACTTC. Translated, it gives CATSRQGGINEQYF. Combining the CDR3 with reference TRBV19 and TRBJ2-7 gives the whole variable domain DGGITQSPKYLFRKEGQNVTLSCEQNLNHDAMYWYRQDPGQGLRLIYYSQIVNDFQKGDIAEGYSVSREKKESFPLTVTSAQKNPTAFYLCATSRQGGINEQYFGPGTRLTVT.

This clonotype was seen at least ten times. This chain connects TRBV20-1 to TRBJ2-1; no firm D call. The V and J ends lost 1 base and 0 bases respectively, with 10 bases between them. Germline V lookup: CDR1 DFQATT, CDR2 SNEGSKA (reference sequence). The CDR3 loop spans 15 amino acids. The CDR3 bases are TGCAGTGCTAGAGGCGCCGAAAGCTCCTACAATGAGCAGTTCTTC. Its translation: CSARGAESSYNEQFF.